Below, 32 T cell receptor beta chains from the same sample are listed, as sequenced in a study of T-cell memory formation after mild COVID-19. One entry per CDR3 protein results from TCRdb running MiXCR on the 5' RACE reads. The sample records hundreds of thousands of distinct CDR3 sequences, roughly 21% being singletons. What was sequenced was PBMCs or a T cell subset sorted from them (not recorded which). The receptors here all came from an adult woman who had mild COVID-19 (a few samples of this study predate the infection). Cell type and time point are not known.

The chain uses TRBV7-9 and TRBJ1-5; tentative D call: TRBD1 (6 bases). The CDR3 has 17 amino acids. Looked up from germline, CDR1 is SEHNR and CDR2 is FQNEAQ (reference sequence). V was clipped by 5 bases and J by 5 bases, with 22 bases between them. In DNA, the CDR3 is TGTGCCAGCAGCCCCACGGGTTCCCAGGGGAGGCATCAGCCCCAGCATTTT. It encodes CASSPTGSQGRHQPQHF. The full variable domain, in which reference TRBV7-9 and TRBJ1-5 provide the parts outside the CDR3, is DTGVSQNPRHKITKRGQNVTFRCDPISEHNRLYWYRQTLGQGPEFLTYFQNEAQLEKSRLLSDRFSAERPKGSFSTLEIQRTEQGDSAMYLCASSPTGSQGRHQPQHFGDGTRLSIL.

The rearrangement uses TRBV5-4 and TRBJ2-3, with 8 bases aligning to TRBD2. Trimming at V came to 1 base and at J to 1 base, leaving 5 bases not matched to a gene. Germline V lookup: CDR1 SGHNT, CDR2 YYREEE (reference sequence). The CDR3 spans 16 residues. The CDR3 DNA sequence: TGTGCCAGCAGCTTGAAGGTTAGCGGGGGCACAGATACGCAGTATTTT. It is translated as CASSLKVSGGTDTQYF.

The CDR3 loop reads CASSSGLAQHNEQFF. The CDR3 nucleotides are TGTGCCAGCAGCTCGGGACTAGCGCAGCACAATGAGCAGTTCTTC. The rearrangement uses TRBV5-6 and TRBJ2-1; 10 bases fit TRBD2. V dropped 3 bases and J dropped 5; count of bases not matched to a gene: 5. The CDR3 contains 15 residues. Per the germline V gene, CDR1 is SGHDT and CDR2 is YYEEEE. Full variable domain (missing parts from reference TRBV5-6 and TRBJ2-1): DAGVTQSPTHLIKTRGQQVTLRCSPKSGHDTVSWYQQALGQGPQFIFQYYEEEERQRGNFPDRFSGHQFPNYSSELNVNALLLGDSALYLCASSSGLAQHNEQFFGPGTRLTVL.

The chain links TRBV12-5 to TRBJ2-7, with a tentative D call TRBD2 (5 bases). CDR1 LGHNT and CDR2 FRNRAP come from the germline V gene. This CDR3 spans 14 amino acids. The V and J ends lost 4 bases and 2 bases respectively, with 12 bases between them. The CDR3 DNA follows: TGTGCTAGTGGTTCAAGGGAGAATCCCTACGAGCAGTACTTC. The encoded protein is CASGSRENPYEQYF.

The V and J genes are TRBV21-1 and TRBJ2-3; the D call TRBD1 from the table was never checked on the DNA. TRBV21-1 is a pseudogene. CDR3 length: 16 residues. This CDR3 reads CASSKAPGRDTDTQYF. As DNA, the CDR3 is TGTGCCAGCAGCAAAGCTCCGGGGCGTGACACAGATACGCAGTATTTT.

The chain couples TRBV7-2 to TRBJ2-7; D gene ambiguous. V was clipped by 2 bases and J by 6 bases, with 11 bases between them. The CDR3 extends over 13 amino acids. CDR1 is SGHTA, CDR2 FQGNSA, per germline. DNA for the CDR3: TGTGCCAGCAGCTTACCCCACGCGCGCGAGCAGTACTTC. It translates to CASSLPHAREQYF.

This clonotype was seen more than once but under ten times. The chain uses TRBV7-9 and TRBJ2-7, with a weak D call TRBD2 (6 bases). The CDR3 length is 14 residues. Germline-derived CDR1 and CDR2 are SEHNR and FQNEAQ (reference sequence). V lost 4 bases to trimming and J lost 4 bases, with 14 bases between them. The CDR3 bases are TGTGCCAGCAGCTCGCCGCGGGGCCCTTACGAGCAGTACTTC. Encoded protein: CASSSPRGPYEQYF.

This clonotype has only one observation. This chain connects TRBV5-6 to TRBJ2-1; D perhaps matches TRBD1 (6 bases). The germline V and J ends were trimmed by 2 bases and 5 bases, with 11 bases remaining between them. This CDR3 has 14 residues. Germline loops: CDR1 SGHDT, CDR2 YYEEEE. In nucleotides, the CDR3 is TGTGCCAGCAGCTTTGGACAGCCTCACAATGAGCAGTTCTTC. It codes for CASSFGQPHNEQFF.

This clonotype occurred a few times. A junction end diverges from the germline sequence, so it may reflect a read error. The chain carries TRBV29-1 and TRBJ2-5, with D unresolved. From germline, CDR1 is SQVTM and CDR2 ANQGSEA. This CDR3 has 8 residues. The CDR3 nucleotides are TGCAGCGTTGAATATATGTCTTTC. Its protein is CSVEYMSF.

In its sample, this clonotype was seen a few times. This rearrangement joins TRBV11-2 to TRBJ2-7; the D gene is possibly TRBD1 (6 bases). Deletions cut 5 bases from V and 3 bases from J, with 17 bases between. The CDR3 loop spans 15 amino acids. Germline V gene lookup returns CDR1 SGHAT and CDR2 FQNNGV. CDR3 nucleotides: TGTGCCAGCAGCACAATCCGGGACAAAAACTACGAGCAGTACTTC. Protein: CASSTIRDKNYEQYF.

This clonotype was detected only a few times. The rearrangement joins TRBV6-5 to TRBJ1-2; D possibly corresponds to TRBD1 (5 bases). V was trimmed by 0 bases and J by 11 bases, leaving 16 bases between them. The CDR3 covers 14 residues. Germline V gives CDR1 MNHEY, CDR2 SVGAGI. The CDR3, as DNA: TGTGCCAGCAGTTACTCGAATGGGGCAGGGCGTTACACCTTC. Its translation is CASSYSNGAGRYTF.

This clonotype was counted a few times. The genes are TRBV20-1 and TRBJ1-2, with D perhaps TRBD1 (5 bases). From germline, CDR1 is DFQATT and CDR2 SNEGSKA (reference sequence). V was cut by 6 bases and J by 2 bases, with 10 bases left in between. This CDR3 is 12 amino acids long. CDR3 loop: CSAREGNYGYTF. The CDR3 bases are TGCAGTGCCCGAGAGGGGAACTATGGCTACACCTTC.

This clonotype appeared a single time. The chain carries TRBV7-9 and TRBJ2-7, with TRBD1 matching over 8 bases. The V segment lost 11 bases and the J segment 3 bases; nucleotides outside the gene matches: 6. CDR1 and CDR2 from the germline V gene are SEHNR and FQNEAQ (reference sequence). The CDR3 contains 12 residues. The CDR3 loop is CAATGVSYEQYF. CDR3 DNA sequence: TGTGCCGCGACAGGGGTCAGCTACGAGCAGTACTTC.

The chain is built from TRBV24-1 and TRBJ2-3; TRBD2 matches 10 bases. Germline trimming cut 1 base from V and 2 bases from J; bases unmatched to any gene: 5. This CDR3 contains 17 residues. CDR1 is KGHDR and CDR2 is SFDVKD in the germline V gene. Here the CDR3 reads CATSDFELAGATDTQYF. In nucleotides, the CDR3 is TGTGCCACCAGTGATTTTGAGCTAGCGGGAGCCACAGATACGCAGTATTTT.

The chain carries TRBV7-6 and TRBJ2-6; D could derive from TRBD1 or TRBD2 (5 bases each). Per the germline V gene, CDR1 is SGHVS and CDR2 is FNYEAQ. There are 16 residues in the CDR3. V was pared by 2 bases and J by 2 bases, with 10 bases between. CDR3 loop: CASSLFEGTGANVLTF. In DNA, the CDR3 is TGTGCCAGCAGCTTATTTGAGGGGACTGGGGCCAACGTCCTGACTTTC.

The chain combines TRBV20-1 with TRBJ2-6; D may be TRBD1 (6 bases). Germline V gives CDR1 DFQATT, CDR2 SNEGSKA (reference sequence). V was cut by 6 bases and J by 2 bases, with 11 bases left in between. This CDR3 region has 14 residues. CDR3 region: CSAANRAGANVLTF. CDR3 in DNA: TGCAGTGCCGCAAACAGGGCTGGGGCCAACGTCCTGACTTTC.

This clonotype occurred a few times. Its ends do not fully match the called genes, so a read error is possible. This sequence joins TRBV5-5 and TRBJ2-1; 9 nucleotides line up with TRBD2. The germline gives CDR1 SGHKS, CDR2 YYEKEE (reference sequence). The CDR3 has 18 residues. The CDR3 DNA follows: TGTGCCAGCAGTTTGGGACTAGCTAACCAAGCCCCCTACAATGAGCAGTTCTTC. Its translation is CASSLGLANQAPYNEQFF. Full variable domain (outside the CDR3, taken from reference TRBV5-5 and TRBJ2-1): DAGVTQSPTHLIKTRGQQVTLRCSPISGHKSVSWYQQVLGQGPQFIFQYYEKEERGRGNFPDRFSARQFPNYSSELNVNALLLGDSALYLCASSLGLANQAPYNEQFFGPGTRLTVL.

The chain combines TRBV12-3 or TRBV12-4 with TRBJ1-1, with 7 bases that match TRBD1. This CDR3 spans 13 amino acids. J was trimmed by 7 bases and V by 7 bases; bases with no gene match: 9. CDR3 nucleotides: TGTGCCAGCAACCCGACAGGGACTGGTGAAGCTTTCTTT. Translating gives CASNPTGTGEAFF.

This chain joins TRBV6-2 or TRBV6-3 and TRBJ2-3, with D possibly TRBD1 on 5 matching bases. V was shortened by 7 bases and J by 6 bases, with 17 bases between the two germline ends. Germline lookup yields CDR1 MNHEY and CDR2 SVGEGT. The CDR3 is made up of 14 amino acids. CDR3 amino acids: CASTQGGAIDTQYF. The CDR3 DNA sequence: TGTGCCAGCACCCAGGGCGGTGCAATCGATACGCAGTATTTT.

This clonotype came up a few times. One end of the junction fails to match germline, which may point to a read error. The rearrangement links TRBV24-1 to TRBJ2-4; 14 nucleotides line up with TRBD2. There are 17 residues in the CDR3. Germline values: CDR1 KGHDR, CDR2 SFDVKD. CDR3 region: CATSVGTSGRSKSIQYF. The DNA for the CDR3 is TGTGCCACCAGTGTTGGGACTAGCGGGAGAAGTAAAAGCATTCAGTACTTC.

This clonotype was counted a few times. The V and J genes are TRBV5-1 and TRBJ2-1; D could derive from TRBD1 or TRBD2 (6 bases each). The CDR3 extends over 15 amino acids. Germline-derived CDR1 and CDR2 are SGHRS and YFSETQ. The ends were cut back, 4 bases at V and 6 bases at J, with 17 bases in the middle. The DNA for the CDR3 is TGCGCCAGCAGCCTCTTAGGGGGAGGAGTCAATGAGCAGTTCTTC. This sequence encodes CASSLLGGGVNEQFF. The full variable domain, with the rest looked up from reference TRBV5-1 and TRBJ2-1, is KAGVTQTPRYLIKTRGQQVTLSCSPISGHRSVSWYQQTPGQGLQFLFEYFSETQRNKGNFPGRFSGRQFSNSRSEMNVSTLELGDSALYLCASSLLGGGVNEQFFGPGTRLTVL.

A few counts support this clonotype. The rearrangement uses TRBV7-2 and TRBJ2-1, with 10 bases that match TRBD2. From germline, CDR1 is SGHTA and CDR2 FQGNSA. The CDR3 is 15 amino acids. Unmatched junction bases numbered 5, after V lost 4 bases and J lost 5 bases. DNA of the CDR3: TGTGCCAGCAGCTCACCGGGACTAGCGAACAATGAGCAGTTCTTC. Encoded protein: CASSSPGLANNEQFF.

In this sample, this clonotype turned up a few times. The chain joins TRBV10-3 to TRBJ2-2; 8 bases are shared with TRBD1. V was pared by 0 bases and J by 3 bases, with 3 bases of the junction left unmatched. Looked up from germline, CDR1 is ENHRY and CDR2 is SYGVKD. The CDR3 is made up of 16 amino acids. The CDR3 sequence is CAISESGTGYTGELFF. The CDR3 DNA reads TGTGCCATCAGTGAGTCAGGGACAGGATACACCGGGGAGCTGTTTTTT.

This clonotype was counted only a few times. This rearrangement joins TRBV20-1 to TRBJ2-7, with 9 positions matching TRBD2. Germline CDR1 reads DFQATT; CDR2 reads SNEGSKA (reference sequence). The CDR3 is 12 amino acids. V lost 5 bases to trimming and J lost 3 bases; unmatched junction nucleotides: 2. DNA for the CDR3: TGCAGTGCTTCGCGGGAGGGCTACGAGCAGTACTTC. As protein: CSASREGYEQYF.

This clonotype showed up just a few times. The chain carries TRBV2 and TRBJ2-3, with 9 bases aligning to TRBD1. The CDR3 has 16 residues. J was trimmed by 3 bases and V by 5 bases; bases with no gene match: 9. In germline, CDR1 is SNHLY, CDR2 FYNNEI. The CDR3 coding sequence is TGTGCCAGCAGTCAAAACAGGGGGCGTTCTACAGATACGCAGTATTTT. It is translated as CASSQNRGRSTDTQYF.

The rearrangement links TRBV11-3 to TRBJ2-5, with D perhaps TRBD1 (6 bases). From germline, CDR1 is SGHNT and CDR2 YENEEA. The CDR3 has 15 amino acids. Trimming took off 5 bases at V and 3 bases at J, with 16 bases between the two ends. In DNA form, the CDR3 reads TGTGCCAGCAGCCGCCCTACAGGGATGAAAGAGACCCAGTACTTC. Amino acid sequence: CASSRPTGMKETQYF.

Here the CDR3 reads CASSPNRVNTQYF. CDR3 DNA sequence: TGTGCCAGCAGCCCGAACAGGGTAAATACGCAGTATTTT. This chain links TRBV7-3 with TRBJ2-3; D is perhaps TRBD1 (6 bases). V gave up 5 bases and J gave up 7 bases, with 13 bases separating them. CDR3 length equals 13 residues. Germline-derived CDR1 and CDR2 are SGHTA and FQGTGA.

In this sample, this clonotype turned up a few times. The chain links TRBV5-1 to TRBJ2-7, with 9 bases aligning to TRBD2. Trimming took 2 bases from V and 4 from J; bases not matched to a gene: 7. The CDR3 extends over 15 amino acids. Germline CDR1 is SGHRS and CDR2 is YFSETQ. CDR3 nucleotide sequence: TGCGCCAGCAGCTTTCGAGCGGGGGGTATATACGAGCAGTACTTC. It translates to CASSFRAGGIYEQYF.

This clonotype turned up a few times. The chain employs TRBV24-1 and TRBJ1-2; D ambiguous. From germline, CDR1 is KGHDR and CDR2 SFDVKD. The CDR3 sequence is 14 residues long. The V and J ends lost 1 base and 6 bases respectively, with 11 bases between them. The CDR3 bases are TGTGCCACCAGTGATTTCGGATATGCAAATGGCTACACCTTC. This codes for CATSDFGYANGYTF.

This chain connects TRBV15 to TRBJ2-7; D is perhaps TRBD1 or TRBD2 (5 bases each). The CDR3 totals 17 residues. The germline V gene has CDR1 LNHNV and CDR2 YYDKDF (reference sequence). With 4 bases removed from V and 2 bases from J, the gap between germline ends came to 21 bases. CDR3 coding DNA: TGTGCCACCAGCAAGTACCGCTCCGGGACGGGCGCCTACGAGCAGTACTTC. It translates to CATSKYRSGTGAYEQYF. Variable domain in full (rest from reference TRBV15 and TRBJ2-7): DAMVIQNPRYQVTQFGKPVTLSCSQTLNHNVMYWYQQKSSQAPKLLFHYYDKDFNNEADTPDNFQSRRPNTSFCFLDIRSPGLGDTAMYLCATSKYRSGTGAYEQYFGPGTRLTVT.

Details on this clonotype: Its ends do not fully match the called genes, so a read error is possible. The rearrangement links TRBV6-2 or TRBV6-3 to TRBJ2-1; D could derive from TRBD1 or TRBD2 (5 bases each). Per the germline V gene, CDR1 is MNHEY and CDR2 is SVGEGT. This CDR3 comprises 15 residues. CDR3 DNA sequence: TGTGCCAGCAGTTATTCGAGGACCTGGGGGAATGTGCAGTTCTTC. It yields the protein CASSYSRTWGNVQFF.

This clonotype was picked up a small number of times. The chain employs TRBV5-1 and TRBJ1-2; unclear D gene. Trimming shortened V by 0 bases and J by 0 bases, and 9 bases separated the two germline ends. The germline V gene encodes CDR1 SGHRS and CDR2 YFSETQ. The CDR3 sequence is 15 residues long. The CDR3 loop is CASSLADRTNYGYTF. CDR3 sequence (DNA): TGCGCCAGCAGCTTGGCGGATAGAACTAACTATGGCTACACCTTC.